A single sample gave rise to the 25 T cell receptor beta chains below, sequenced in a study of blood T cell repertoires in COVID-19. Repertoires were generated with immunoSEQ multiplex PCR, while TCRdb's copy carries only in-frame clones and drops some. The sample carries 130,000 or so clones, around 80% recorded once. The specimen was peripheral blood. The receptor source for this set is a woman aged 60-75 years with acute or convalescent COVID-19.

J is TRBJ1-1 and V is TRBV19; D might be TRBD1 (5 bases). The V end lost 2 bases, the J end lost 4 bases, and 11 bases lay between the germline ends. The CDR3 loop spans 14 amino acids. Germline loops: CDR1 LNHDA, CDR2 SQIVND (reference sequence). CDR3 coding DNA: TGTGCCAGTAGTATAATCCCGGGGGGCACTGAAGCTTTCTTT. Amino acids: CASSIIPGGTEAFF.

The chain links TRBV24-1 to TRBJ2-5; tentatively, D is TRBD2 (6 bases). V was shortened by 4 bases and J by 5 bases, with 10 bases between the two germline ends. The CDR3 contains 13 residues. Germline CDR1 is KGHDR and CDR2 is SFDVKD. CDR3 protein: CATSEGEVETQYF. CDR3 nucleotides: TGTGCCACCAGTGAAGGGGAGGTTGAGACCCAGTACTTC.

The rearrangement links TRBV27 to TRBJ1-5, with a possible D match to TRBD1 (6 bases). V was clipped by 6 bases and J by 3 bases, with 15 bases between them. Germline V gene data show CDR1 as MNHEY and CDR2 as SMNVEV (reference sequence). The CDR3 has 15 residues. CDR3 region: CASRSFGQPNQPQHF. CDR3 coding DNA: TGTGCCAGCAGATCCTTTGGACAGCCCAATCAGCCCCAGCATTTT.

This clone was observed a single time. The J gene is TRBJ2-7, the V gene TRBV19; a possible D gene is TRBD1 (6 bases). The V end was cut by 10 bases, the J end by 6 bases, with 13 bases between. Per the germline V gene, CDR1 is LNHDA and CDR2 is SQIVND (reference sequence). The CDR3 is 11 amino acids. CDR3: CATQGLVEQYF. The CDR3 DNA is TGTGCCACCCAGGGGTTGGTCGAGCAGTACTTC.

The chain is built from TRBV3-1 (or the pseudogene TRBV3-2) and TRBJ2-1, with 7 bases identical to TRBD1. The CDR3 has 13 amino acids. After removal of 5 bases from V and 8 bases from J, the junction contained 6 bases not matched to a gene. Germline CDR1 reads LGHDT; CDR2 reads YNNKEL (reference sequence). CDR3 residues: CASSRGRLYEQFF. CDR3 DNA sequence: TGTGCCAGCAGCAGGGGGCGCCTTTATGAGCAGTTCTTC.

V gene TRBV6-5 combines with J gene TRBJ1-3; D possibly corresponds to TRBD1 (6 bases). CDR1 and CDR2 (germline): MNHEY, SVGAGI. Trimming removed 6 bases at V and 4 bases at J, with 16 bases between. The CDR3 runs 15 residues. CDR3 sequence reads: CASRFDWGQGNTIYF. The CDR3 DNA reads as TGTGCCAGCAGATTTGACTGGGGGCAAGGAAACACCATATATTTT.

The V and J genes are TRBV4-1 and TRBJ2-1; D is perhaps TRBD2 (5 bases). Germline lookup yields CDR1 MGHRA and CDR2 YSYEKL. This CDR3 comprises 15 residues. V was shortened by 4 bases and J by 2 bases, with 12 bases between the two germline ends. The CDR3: CASSRPADPYNEQFF. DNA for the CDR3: TGCGCCAGCAGCCGGCCAGCGGACCCCTACAATGAGCAGTTCTTC.

In nucleotides, the CDR3 is TGTGCCAGCAGAGGAACAGGGACAGAAAAACTGTTTTTT. Protein product: CASRGTGTEKLFF. The rearrangement links TRBV12-3 or TRBV12-4 to TRBJ1-4; possible D gene TRBD1, 6 bases. V gave up 6 bases and J gave up 8 bases, with 13 bases separating them. CDR3 size: 13 residues.

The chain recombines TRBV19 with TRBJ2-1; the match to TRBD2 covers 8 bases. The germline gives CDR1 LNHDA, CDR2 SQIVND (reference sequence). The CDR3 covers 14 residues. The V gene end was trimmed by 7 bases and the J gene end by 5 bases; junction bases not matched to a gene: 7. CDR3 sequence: CASKLSGANNEQFF. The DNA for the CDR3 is TGTGCCAGTAAACTTAGCGGGGCTAACAATGAGCAGTTCTTC. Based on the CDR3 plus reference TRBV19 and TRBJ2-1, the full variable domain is DGGITQSPKYLFRKEGQNVTLSCEQNLNHDAMYWYRQDPGQGLRLIYYSQIVNDFQKGDIAEGYSVSREKKESFPLTVTSAQKNPTAFYLCASKLSGANNEQFFGPGTRLTVL.

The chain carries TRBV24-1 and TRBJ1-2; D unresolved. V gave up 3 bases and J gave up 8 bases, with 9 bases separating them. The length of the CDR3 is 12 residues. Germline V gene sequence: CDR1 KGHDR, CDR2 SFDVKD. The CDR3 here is CATSDPGGGYTF. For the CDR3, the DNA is TGTGCCACCAGTGATCCAGGTGGCGGCTACACCTTC.

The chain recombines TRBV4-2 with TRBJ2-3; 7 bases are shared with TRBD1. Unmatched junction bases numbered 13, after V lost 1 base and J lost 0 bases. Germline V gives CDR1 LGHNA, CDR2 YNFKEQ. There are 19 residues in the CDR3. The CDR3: CASSQGVLPGQPSTDTQYF. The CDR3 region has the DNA TGTGCCAGCAGCCAAGGGGTACTACCGGGACAGCCTAGCACAGATACGCAGTATTTT.

The CDR3 sequence: CASSFAGGTGELFF. The CDR3 region has the DNA TGTGCCAGCAGCTTCGCCGGAGGGACCGGGGAGCTGTTTTTT. The chain joins TRBV7-8 to TRBJ2-2; a possible D gene is TRBD2 (6 bases). Trimming cost V 3 bases and J 5 bases, with 10 bases left between them. The CDR3 is made up of 14 amino acids. Germline V CDR1 and CDR2: SGHVS, FQNEAQ.

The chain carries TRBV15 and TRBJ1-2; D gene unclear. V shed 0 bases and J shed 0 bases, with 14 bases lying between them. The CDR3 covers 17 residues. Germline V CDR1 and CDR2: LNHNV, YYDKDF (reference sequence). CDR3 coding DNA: TGTGCCACCAGCAGAGAGGCCAGCGGAGAATCTAACTATGGCTACACCTTC. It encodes CATSREASGESNYGYTF.

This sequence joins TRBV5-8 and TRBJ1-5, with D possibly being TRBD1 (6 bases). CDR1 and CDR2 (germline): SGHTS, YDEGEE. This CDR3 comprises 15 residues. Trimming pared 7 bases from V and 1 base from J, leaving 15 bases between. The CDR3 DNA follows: TGTGCCAGCCCTGGAGGGGGAGGGAGCAATCAGCCCCAGCATTTT. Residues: CASPGGGGSNQPQHF.

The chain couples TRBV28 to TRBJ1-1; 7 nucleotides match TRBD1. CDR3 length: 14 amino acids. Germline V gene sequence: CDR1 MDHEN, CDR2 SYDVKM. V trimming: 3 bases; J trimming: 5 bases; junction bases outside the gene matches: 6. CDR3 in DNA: TGTGCCAGCAGTTTTTCCCAGGGGGTTACTGAAGCTTTCTTT. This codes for CASSFSQGVTEAFF.

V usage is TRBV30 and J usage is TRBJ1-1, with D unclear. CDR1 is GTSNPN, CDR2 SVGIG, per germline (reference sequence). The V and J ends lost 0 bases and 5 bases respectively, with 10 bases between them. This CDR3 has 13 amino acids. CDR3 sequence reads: CAWSVYERTEAFF. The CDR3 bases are TGTGCCTGGAGTGTATATGAGCGAACTGAAGCTTTCTTT.

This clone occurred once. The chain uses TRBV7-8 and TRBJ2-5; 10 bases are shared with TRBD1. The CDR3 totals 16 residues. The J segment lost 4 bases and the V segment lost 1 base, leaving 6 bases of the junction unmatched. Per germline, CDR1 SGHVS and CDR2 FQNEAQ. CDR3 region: CASSLEDRTGGETQYF. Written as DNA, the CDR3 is TGTGCCAGCAGCTTAGAGGATCGGACAGGGGGAGAGACCCAGTACTTC.

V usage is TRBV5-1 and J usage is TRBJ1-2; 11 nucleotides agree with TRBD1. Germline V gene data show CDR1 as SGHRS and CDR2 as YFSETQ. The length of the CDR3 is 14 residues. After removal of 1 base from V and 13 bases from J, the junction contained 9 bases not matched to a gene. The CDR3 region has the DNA TGCGCCAGCAGCTTGCCGACCGGGACAGGGGGAGGCACCTTC. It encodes CASSLPTGTGGGTF.

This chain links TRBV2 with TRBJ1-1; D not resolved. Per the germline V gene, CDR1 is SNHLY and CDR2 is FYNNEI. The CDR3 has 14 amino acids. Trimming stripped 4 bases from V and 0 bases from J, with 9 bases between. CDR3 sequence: CASSGQQLNTEAFF. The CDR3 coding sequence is TGTGCCAGCAGTGGTCAACAACTGAACACTGAAGCTTTCTTT.

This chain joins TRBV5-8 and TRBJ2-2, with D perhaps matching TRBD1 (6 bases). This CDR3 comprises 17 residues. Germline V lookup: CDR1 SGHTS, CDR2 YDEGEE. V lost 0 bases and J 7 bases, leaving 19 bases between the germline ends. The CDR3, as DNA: TGTGCCAGCAGCTTGGAGGAACGTTTTGAAGGGGGCGGGGAGCTGTTTTTT. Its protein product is CASSLEERFEGGGELFF. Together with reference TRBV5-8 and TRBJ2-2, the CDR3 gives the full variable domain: EAGVTQSPTHLIKTRGQQATLRCSPISGHTSVYWYQQALGLGLQFLLWYDEGEERNRGNFPPRFSGRQFPNYSSELNVNALELEDSALYLCASSLEERFEGGGELFFGEGSRLTVL.

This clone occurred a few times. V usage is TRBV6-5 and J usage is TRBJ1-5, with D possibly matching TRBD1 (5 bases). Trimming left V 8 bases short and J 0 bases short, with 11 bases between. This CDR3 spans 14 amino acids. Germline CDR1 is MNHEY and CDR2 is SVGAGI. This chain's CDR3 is CASWGGYSNQPQHF. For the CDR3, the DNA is TGTGCCAGCTGGGGGGGGTATAGCAATCAGCCCCAGCATTTT.

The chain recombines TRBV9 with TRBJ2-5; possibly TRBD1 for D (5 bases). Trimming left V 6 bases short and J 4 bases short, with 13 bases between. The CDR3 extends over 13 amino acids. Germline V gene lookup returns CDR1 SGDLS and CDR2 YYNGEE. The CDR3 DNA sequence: TGTGCCAGCAACCGGGCCCAGGGAGAGACCCAGTACTTC. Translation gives CASNRAQGETQYF.

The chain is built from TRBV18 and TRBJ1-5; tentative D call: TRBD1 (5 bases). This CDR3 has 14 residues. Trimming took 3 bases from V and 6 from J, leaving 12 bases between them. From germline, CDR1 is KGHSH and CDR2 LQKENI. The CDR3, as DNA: TGTGCCAGCTCACCGGGCGGGGGTGTTCAGCCCCAGCATTTT. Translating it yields CASSPGGGVQPQHF. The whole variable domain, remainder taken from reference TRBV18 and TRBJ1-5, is NAGVMQNPRHLVRRRGQEARLRCSPMKGHSHVYWYRQLPEEGLKFMVYLQKENIIDESGMPKERFSAEFPKEGPSILRIQQVVRGDSAAYFCASSPGGGVQPQHFGDGTRLSIL.

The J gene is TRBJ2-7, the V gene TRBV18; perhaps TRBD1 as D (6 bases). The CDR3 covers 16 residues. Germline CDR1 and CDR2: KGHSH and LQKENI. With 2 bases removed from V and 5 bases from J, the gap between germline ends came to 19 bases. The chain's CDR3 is CASSPGRQGMGNEQYF. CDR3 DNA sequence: TGTGCCAGCTCACCAGGCCGGCAGGGGATGGGGAACGAGCAGTACTTC. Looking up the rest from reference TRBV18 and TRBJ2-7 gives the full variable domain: NAGVMQNPRHLVRRRGQEARLRCSPMKGHSHVYWYRQLPEEGLKFMVYLQKENIIDESGMPKERFSAEFPKEGPSILRIQQVVRGDSAAYFCASSPGRQGMGNEQYFGPGTRLTVT.

Written as DNA, the CDR3 is TGTGCCAGCAGTATAGGGGGTATTGGACAGGGGGCCCTCTCCTACGAGCAGTACTTC. It yields the protein CASSIGGIGQGALSYEQYF. The rearrangement joins TRBV6-2 or TRBV6-3 to TRBJ2-7; 11 bases are shared with TRBD1. CDR3 length: 19 amino acids. The junction had 15 bases not matched to a gene; V was cut back by 5 bases and J by 0 bases. CDR1 is MNHEY and CDR2 is SVGEGT in the germline V gene.